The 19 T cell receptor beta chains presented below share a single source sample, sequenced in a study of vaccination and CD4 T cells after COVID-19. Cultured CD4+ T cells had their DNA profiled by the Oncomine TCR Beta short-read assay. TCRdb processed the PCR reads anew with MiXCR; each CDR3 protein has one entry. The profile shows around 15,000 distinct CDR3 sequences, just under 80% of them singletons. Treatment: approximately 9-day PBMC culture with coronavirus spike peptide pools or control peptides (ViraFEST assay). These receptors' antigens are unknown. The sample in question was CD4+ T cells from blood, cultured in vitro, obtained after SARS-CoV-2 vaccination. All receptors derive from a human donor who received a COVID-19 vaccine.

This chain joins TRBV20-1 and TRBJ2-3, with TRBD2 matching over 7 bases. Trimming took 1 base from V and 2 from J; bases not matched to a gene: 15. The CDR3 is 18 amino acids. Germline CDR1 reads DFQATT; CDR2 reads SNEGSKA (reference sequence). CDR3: CSARALFWGSGSTDTQYF. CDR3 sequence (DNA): TGCAGTGCTAGAGCTCTTTTTTGGGGTAGCGGGTCCACAGATACGCAGTATTTT.

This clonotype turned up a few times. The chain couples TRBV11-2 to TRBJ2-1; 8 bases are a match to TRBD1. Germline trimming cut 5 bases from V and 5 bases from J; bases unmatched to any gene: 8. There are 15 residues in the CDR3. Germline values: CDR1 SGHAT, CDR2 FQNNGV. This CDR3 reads CASSPSTGVNNEQFF. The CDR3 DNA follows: TGTGCCAGCAGCCCCTCGACAGGGGTCAACAATGAGCAGTTCTTC.

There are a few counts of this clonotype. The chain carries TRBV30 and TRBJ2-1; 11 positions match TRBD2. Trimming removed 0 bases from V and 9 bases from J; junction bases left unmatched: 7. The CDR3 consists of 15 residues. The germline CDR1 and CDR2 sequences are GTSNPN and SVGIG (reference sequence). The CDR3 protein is CAWSVSSGGAGEQFF. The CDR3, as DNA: TGTGCCTGGAGTGTAAGTAGCGGGGGGGCCGGTGAGCAGTTCTTC.

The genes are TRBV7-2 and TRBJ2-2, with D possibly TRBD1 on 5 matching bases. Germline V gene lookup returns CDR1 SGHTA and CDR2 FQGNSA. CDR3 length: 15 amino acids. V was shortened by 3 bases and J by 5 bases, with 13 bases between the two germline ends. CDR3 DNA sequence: TGTGCCAGCAGCTTGGACGGTTCAGGGACCGGGGAGCTGTTTTTT. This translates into CASSLDGSGTGELFF.

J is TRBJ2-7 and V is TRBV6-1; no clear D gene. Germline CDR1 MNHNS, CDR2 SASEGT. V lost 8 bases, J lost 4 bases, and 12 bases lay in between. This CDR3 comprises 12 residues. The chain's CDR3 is CASSDRGYEQYF. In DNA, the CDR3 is TGTGCCAGCTCCGACCGAGGTTACGAGCAGTACTTC.

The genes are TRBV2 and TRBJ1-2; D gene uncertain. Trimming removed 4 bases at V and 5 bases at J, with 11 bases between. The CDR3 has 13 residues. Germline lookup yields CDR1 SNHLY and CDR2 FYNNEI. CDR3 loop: CASSAQGSYGYTF. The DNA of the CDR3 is TGTGCCAGCAGTGCTCAAGGTTCATATGGCTACACCTTC.

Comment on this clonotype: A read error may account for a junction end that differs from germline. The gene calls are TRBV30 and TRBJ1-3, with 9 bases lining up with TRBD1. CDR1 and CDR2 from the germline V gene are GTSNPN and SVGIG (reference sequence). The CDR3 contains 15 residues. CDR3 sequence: CARREDRGSGNTIYF. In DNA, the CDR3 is TGTGCCCGGAGAGAGGACAGGGGCTCTGGAAACACCATATATTTT.

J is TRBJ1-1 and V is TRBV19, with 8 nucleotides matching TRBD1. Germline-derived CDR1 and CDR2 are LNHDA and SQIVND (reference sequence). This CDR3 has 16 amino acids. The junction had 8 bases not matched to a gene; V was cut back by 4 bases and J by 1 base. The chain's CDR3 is CASSTPWTGRNTEAFF. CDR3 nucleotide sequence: TGTGCCAGTAGTACCCCCTGGACAGGGCGGAACACTGAAGCTTTCTTT.

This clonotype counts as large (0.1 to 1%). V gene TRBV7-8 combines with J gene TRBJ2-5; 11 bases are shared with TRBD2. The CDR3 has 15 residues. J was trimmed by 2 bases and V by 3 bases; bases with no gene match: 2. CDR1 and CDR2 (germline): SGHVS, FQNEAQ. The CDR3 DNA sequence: TGTGCCAGCAGCTTGGCTAGCGGGGGGCAAGAGACCCAGTACTTC. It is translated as CASSLASGGQETQYF.

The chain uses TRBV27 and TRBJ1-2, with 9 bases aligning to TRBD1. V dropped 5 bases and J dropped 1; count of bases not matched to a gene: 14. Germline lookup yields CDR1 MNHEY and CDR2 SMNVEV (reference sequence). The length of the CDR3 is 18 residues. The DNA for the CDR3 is TGTGCCAGCAGTCCGGGGCGGGACAGGGTCCGTTATAACTATGGCTACACCTTC. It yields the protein CASSPGRDRVRYNYGYTF.

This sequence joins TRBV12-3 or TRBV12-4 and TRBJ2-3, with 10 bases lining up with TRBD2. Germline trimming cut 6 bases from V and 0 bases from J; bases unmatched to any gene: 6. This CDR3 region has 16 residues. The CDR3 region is CASSPGTSASTDTQYF. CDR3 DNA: TGTGCCAGCAGCCCAGGGACTAGCGCTAGCACAGATACGCAGTATTTT.

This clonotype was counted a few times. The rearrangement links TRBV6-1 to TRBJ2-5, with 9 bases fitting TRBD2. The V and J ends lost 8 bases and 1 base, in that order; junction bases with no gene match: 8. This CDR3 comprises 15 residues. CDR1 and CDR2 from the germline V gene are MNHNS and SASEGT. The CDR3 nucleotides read TGTGCCAGCGGACGAGAGCGGGGGGCCCAAGAGACCCAGTACTTC. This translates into CASGRERGAQETQYF.

The CDR3 DNA sequence: TGTGCCAGTTCCATCCTAGCGGGGGGGTCCTACGAGCAGTACTTC. Its protein product is CASSILAGGSYEQYF. V is TRBV19 and J is TRBJ2-7; 12 bases line up with TRBD2. Trimming cost V 8 bases and J 1 base; bases outside gene matches: 6. The V gene's germline CDR1 is LNHDA and CDR2 SQIVND (reference sequence). The CDR3 totals 15 residues.

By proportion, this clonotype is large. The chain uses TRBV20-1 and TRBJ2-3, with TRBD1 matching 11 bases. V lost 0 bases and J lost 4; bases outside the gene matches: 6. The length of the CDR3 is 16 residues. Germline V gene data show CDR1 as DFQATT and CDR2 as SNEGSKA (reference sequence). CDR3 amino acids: CSARDGGQGDPDTQYF. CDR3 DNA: TGCAGTGCTAGAGATGGGGGACAGGGGGACCCAGATACGCAGTATTTT.

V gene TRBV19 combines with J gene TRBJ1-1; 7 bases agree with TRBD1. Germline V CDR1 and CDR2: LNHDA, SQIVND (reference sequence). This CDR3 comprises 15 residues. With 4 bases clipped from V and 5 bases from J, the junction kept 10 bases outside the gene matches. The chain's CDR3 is CASSTGRGMDTEAFF. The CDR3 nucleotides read TGTGCCAGTAGTACCGGCAGGGGGATGGATACTGAAGCTTTCTTT.

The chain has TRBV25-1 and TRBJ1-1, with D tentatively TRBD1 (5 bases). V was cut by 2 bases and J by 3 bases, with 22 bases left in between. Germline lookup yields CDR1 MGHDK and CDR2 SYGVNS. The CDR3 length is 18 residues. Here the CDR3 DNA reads TGTGCCAGCAGTGAAGGAAGTGGGCAGGGAAAGTGGGACACTGAAGCTTTCTTT. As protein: CASSEGSGQGKWDTEAFF. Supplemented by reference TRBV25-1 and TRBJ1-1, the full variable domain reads EADIYQTPRYLVIGTGKKITLECSQTMGHDKMYWYQQDPGMELHLIHYSYGVNSTEKGDLSSESTVSRIRTEHFPLTLESARPSHTSQYLCASSEGSGQGKWDTEAFFGQGTRLTVV.

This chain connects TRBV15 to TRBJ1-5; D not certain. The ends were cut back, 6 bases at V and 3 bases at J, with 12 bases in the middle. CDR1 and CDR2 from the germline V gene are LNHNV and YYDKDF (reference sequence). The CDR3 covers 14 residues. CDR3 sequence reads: CATRIGRVNQPQHF. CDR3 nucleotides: TGTGCCACCAGGATCGGACGGGTCAATCAGCCCCAGCATTTT.

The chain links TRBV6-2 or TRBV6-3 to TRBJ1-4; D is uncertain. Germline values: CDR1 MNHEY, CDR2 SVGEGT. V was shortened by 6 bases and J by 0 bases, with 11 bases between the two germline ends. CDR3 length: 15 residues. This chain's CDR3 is CASRRESPTNEKLFF. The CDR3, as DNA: TGTGCCAGCAGACGGGAATCCCCAACTAATGAAAAACTGTTTTTT.

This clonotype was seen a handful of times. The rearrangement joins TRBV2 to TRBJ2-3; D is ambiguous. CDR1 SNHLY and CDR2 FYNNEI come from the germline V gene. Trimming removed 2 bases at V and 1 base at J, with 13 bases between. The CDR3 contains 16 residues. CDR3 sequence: CASSEMITDGTDTQYF. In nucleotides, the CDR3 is TGTGCCAGCAGTGAAATGATCACGGACGGCACAGATACGCAGTATTTT.